The sequence of this T cell receptor beta chain was determined in a study of response to subunit inactivated influenza vaccine. TCRdb processed the RT-PCR reads anew with MiXCR; each CDR3 protein has one entry. The sample holds about 570,000 distinct CDR3 sequences, roughly 10% seen once. The table lists this clonotype with many counts. Germline assignment: CDR1 SGDLS and CDR2 YYNGEE. Deletions cut 3 bases from V and 9 bases from J, with 13 bases between. This CDR3 contains 13 residues. These same records also appear under a second study, on T cells expressing NK-cell markers. From that report: Scientists made TCR beta cDNA using 5'RACE template switching with UMIs. The dominant NKG2C+ clonotypes represented about 1.0-7.0% of CD8+ T cells in six donors.

The chain combines TRBV9 with TRBJ1-5, with D possibly TRBD1 on 5 matching bases. Sequencing used PBMCs from blood, obtained on the day of vaccination. This clonotype was obtained from a man in his fifties who received an inactivated influenza vaccine. The CDR3 region has the DNA TGTGCCAGCAGCGAGGGGCCGAATGGGCCCCAGCATTTT. Its protein product is CASSEGPNGPQHF.